This note documents a single T cell receptor (beta chain) sequence. Its antigen remains unidentified. No much larger clone exists at a distance of one base, and base qualities are not known. Libraries were constructed by PCR. At the Johns Hopkins FTIC core, DNA from the cultured CD4+ T cells underwent TCR sequencing with the Oncomine TCR Beta short-read assay. The QIAamp micro DNA kit was used to extract genomic DNA from the cultured CD4+ T cells. Oncomine TCR Beta libraries from cultured CD4+ T cells were pooled using unique dual indexes and sequenced on an Illumina iSeq 100. In the source study's methods: Non-productive sequences were removed, and CDR3s that did not start with C, did not end with F or W, or were shorter than 7 amino acids were discarded. The MANAFEST web application was used to identify antigen-specific clonotypes by comparing peptide-stimulated wells against reference wells and other culture wells. An FDR below 0.05, an odds ratio above 5, and a productive frequency above 0.1% in at least two of three replicate wells were required for clones to be considered positive. A clonotype was classed as cross-reactive if the clonotype showed significant expansion both in SARS-CoV-2 spike wells and in at least one common cold coronavirus spike condition. Levenshtein distances (stringdist) and unrooted phylogenetic trees (ape) in R version 3.6.1 were used to assess CDR3 homology. TCRdb redid the processing of the public reads, applying fastp at Q25 and MiXCR, and retained in-frame beta chains. Every distinct CDR3 protein forms one entry, paired with its most common genes and DNA. TCRdb, rather than the study authors, made the V and J calls. This sample lists about 24,000 distinct CDR3 sequences; about 30% were detected once. The ten largest clones take up less than 4% of the sample.

The data stem from a study of vaccination and CD4 T cells after COVID-19 (dated by TCRdb to between 2021 and 2023). About the full investigation: Every convalescent patient had a positive nasal swab PCR test for SARS-CoV-2, with mild disease in 8 to 10 patients and severe disease in one. The convalescent cohort included six males and four females, with two Hispanic individuals, seven Caucasians, two Asians and one multiracial person. Participants got two doses of the Pfizer-BioNTech BNT162b2 vaccine (n=8) or two doses of the Moderna mRNA-1273 vaccine (n=2). Post-COVID blood samples from convalescent patients were collected a median of around 100 days after diagnosis, with a range of about 30 to 170 days. Post-vaccine blood samples were collected a median of about 66 days after the second vaccine dose, ranging from about 13 to 241 days. For three convalescent patients, samples were collected at an early post-vaccination timepoint (day 14) as well as at a late post-vaccination timepoint (days 161 to 241). The cultures were stimulated with overlapping spike peptide pools from SARS-CoV-2 and from the common cold coronaviruses HCoV-NL63, HCoV-OC43 and HCoV-229E. As controls, cultures received a CEFX viral epitope pool (the positive control), an HIV-1 Nef peptide pool (the negative control), or no peptide at all. In fewer than 12 COVID-19 convalescent patients and several infection-naive healthy vaccine recipients, researchers compared the spike-specific CD4+ TCR repertoire from before mRNA vaccination with the repertoire from after. General conclusions and limits of the study: Of the vaccine-specific clones in convalescent patients, 304 of 307, or nearly all, reacted only to SARS-CoV-2 spike and did not cross-react with common cold coronaviruses. The median number of SARS-CoV-2-reactive clonotypes rose from 20 to 25 after infection to approximately 41 after vaccination, but the change was not significant. The number of convalescent patients in the study was relatively small, and the study did not examine early timepoints following natural infection. Among the post-vaccine SARS-CoV-2-reactive clones in convalescent patients, a median around 90% showed up only after vaccination, which suggests vaccine-specific priming.

The germline V gene gives CDR1 as MDHEN and CDR2 as SYDVKM. The germline ends are 16 bases apart after V is trimmed by 5 bases and J by 5 bases. Reading from cysteine to phenylalanine, the CDR3 counts 15 amino acids. Of the read, only the CDR3 DNA is kept; its 45 bases are in frame from base 1. The time point label for this specimen denotes: late sampling 161 to 241 days after vaccination in a few convalescent patients. Per the publication, the treatment or condition label means: approximately nine-day PBMC culture with coronavirus spike peptide pools or control peptides (ViraFEST assay). The ViraFEST assay was used in the study, in which antigen-specific T cells were expanded with peptide pools and expanded clonotypes were subsequently identified by TCR sequencing. Positive SARS-CoV-2 PCR tests in the convalescent patients dated from March to December 2020, before Alpha, Beta and Delta variants emerged in the United States. Over 1.5 million PBMCs per well were cultured in IMDM with 5% human AB serum and about 9.7 IU/ml IL-2, plus 10 ug/ml peptide pools. Half of the culture medium was replaced with fresh IL-2-containing medium on days 3 and 7. After 10 days of culture, CD4+ T cells were isolated by negative selection using the EasySep CD4+ T cell isolation kit. Ficoll-Paque Plus gradient centrifugation was used to isolate PBMCs from whole blood, and the isolated PBMCs were then either used fresh or cryopreserved at -140C. Triplicate wells were generally used for each culture condition.

The receptor comes from a human donor who had recovered from COVID-19. The rearrangement combines TRBV28 with TRBJ2-1; the D region possibly corresponds to TRBD2 (6 bases align). The sample consisted of CD4+ T cells from blood, cultured in vitro, taken about 7 months after SARS-CoV-2 vaccination. The bases are TGTGCCAGCAGTAAGGGTTTGGGACTCGACAATGAGCAGTTCTTC. It is translated as CASSKGLGLDNEQFF.